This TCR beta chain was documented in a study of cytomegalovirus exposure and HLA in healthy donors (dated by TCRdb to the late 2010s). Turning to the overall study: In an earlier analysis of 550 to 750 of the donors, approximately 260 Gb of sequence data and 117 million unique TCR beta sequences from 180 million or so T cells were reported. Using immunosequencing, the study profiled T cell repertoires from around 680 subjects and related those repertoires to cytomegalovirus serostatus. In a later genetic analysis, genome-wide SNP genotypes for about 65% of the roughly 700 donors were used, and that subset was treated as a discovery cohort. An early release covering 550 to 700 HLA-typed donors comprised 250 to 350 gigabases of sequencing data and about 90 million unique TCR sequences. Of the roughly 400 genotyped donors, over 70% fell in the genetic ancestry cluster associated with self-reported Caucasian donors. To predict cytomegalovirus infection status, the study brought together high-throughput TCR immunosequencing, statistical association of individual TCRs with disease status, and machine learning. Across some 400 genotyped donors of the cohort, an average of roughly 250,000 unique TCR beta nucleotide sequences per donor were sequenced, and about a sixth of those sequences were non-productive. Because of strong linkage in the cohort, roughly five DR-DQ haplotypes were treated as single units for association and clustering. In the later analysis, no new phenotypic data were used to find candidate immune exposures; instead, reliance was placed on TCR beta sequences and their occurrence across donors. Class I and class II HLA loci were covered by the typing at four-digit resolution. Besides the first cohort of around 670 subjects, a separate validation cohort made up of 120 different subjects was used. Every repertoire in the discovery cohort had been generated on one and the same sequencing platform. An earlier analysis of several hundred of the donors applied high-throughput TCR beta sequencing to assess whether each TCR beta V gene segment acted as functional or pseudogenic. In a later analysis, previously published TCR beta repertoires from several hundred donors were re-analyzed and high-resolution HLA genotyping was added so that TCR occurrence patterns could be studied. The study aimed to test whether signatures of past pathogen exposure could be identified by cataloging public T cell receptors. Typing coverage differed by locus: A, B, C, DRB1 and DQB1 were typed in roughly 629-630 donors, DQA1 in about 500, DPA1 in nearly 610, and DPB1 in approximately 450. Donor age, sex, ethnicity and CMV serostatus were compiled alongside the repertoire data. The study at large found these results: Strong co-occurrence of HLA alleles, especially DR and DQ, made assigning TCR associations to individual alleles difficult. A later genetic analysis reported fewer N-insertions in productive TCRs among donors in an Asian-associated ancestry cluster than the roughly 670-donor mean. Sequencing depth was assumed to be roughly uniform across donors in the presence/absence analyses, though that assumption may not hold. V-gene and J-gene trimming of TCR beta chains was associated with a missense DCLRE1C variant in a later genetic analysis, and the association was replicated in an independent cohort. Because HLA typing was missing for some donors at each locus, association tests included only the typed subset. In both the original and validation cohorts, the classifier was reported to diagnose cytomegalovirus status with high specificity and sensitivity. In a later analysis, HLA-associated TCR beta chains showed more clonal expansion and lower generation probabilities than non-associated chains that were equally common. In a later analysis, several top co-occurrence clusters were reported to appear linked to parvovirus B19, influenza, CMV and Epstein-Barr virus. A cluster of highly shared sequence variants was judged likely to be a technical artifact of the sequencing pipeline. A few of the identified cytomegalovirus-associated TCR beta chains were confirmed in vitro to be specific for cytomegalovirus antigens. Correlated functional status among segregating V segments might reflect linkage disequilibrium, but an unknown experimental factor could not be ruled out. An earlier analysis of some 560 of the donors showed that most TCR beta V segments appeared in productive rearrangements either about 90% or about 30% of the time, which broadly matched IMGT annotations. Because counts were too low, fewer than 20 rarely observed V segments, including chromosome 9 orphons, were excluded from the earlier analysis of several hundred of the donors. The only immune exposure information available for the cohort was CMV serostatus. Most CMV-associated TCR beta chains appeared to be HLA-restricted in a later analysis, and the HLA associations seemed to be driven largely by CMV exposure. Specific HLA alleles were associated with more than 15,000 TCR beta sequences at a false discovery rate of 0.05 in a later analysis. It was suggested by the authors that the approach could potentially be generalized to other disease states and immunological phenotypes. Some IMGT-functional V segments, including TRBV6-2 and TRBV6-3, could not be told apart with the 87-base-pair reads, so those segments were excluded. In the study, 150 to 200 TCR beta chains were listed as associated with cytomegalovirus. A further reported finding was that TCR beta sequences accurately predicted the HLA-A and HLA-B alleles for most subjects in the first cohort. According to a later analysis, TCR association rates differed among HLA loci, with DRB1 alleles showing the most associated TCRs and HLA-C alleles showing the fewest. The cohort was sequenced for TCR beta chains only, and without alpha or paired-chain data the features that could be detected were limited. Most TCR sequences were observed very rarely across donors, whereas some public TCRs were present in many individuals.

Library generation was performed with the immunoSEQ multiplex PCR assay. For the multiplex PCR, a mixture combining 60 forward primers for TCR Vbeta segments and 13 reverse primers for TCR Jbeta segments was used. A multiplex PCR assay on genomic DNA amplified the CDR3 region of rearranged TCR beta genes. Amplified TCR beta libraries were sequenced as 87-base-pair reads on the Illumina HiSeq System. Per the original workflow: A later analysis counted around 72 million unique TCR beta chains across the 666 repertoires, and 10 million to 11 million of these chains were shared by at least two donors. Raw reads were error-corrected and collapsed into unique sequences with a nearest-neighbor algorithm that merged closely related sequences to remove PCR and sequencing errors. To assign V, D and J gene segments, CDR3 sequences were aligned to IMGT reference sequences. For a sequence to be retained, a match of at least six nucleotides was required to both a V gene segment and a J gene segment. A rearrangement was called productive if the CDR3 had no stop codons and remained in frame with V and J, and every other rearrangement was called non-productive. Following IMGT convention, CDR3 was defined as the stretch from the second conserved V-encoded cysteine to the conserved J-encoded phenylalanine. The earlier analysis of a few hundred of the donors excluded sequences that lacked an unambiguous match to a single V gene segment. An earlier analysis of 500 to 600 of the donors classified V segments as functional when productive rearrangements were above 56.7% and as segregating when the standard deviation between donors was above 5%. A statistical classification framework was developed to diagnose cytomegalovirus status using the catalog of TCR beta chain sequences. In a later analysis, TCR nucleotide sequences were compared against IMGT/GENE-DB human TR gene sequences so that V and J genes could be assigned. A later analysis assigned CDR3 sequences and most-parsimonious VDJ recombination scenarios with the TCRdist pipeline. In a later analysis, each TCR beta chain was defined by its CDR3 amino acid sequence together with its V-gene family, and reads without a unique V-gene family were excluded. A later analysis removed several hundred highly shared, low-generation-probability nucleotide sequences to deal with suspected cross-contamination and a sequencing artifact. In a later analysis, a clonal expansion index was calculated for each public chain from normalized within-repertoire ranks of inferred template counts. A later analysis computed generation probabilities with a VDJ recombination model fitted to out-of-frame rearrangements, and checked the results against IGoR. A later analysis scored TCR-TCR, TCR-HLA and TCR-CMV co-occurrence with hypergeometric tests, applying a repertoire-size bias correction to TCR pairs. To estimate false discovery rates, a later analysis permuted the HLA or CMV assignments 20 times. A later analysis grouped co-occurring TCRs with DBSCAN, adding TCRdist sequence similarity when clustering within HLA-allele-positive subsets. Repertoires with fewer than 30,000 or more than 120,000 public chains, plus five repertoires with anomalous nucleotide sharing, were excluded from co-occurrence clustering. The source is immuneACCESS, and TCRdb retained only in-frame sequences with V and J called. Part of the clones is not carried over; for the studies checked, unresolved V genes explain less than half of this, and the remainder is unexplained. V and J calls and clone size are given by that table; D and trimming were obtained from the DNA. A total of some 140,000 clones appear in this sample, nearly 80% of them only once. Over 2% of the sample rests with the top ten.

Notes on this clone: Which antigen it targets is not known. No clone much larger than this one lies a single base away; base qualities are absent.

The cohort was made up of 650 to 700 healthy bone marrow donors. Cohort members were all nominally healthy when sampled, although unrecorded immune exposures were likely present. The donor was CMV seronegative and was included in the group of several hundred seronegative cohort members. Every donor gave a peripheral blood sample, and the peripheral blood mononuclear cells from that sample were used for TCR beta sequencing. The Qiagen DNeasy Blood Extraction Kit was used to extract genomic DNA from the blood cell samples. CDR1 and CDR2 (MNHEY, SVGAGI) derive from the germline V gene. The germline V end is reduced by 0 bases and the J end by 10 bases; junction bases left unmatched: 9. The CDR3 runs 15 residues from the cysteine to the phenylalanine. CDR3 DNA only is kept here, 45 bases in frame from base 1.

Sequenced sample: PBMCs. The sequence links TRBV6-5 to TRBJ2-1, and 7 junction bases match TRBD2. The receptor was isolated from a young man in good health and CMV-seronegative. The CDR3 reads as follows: CASSYSTGWGGEQFF. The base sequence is TGTGCCAGCAGTTACTCCACGGGGTGGGGAGGGGAGCAGTTCTTC.